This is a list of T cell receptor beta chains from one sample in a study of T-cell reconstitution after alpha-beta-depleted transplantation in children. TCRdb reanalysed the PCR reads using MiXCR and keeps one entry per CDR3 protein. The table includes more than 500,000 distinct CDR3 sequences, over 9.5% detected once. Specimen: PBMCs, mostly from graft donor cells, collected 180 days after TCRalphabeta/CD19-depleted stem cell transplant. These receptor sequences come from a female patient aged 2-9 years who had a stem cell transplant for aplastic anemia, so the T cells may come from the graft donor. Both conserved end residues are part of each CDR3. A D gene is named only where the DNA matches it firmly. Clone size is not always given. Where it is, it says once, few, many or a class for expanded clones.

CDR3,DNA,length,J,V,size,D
CASSQVGGSNQPQHF,TGTGCCAGCAGCCAAGTGGGCGGTAGCAATCAGCCCCAGCATTTT,15,TRBJ1-5,TRBV3-1,many,.
CSVEGGAGELFF,TGCAGCGTTGAAGGGGGAGCCGGGGAGCTGTTTTTT,12,TRBJ2-2,TRBV29-1,few,.
CASSYGPGQPQHF,TGTGCCAGCAGTTACGGCCCCGGGCAGCCCCAGCATTTT,13,TRBJ1-5,TRBV6-2/TRBV6-3,.,.
CSVDMGTANNEQFF,TGCAGCGTTGATATGGGGACAGCTAACAATGAGCAGTTCTTC,14,TRBJ2-1,TRBV29-1,few,TRBD1
CASSLEGTGKNIQYF,TGTGCCAGCAGCTTGGAGGGGACAGGGAAAAACATTCAGTACTTC,15,TRBJ2-4,TRBV5-5,few,TRBD1
CASSIKAVAGELFF,TGTGCCAGTAGTATAAAGGCTGTCGCCGGGGAGCTGTTTTTT,14,TRBJ2-2,TRBV19,.,.
CARYSGTGRNEQFF,TGCGCCAGGTACTCCGGGACAGGGAGGAATGAGCAGTTCTTC,14,TRBJ2-1,TRBV5-1,.,TRBD1
CAATSGRLVDTGELFF,TGTGCTGCGACAAGCGGGAGGCTTGTAGACACCGGGGAGCTGTTTTTT,16,TRBJ2-2,TRBV6-1,.,TRBD2
CATSISGSPYEQYF,TGTGCCACCAGCATATCCGGGTCGCCGTACGAGCAGTACTTC,14,TRBJ2-7,TRBV15,many,.
CSARAGRPESNTEAFF,TGCAGTGCTAGAGCGGGGAGGCCTGAATCTAACACTGAAGCTTTCTTT,16,TRBJ1-1,TRBV20-1,.,.
CASSLASGGLGDEQFF,TGCGCCAGCAGCTTGGCTAGCGGGGGGCTCGGCGATGAGCAGTTCTTC,16,TRBJ2-1,TRBV5-1,many,TRBD2
CASSPWTGPNYGYTF,TGCGCCAGCAGCCCATGGACAGGGCCTAACTATGGCTACACCTTC,15,TRBJ1-2,TRBV5-1,few,TRBD1
CASSQDSGLAGTDTQYF,TGCGCCAGCAGCCAAGATTCGGGACTAGCCGGCACAGATACGCAGTATTTT,17,TRBJ2-3,TRBV4-1,few,TRBD2
CASSSRGGGATDTQYF,TGCGCCAGCAGCTCCCGTGGGGGGGGGGCCACAGATACGCAGTATTTT,16,TRBJ2-3,TRBV5-1,once,.
CSVEGINGYTF,TGCAGCGTTGAAGGGATAAATGGCTACACCTTC,11,TRBJ1-2,TRBV29-1,few,.
CASSSGQETQYF,TGTGCCAGCAGTTCAGGCCAAGAGACCCAGTACTTC,12,TRBJ2-5,TRBV28,.,.
CASSFQGMGEKLFF,TGTGCCAGCAGCTTTCAGGGGATGGGTGAAAAACTGTTTTTT,14,TRBJ1-4,TRBV5-5,few,.
CASSQHRLPAYNEQFF,TGTGCCAGCAGCCAACATCGGCTACCAGCCTACAATGAGCAGTTCTTC,16,TRBJ2-1,TRBV3-1,.,.
CSASSTEKLFF,TGCAGTGCTAGCAGTACGGAAAAACTGTTTTTT,11,TRBJ1-4,TRBV20-1,.,.
CSAREGTGVSAGGNSPLHF,TGCAGTGCTAGAGAGGGGACAGGGGTCTCCGCGGGAGGTAATTCACCCCTCCACTTT,19,TRBJ1-6,TRBV20-1,.,TRBD1
CASSGAGPFGGGYTF,TGTGCCAGCAGTGGCGCCGGGCCATTTGGCGGTGGCTACACCTTC,15,TRBJ1-2,TRBV28,few,.
CASSYKLGANEQFF,TGTGCCAGCAGTTACAAGCTAGGAGCAAATGAGCAGTTCTTC,14,TRBJ2-1,TRBV6-2/TRBV6-3,many,.
CASSPGWEGLSYEQYF,TGTGCCAGCAGTCCGGGATGGGAGGGCCTGTCCTACGAGCAGTACTTC,16,TRBJ2-7,TRBV7-6,few,TRBD2
CAVQRQGTVTDTQYF,TGTGCCGTTCAACGACAGGGAACGGTCACAGATACGCAGTATTTT,15,TRBJ2-3,TRBV24-1,.,TRBD1
CSARRQGAEKRYGYTF,TGCAGTGCTAGACGCCAGGGGGCCGAGAAGAGGTATGGCTACACCTTC,16,TRBJ1-2,TRBV20-1,.,TRBD1
CASSLSAPVPYEQYF,TGTGCCAGCAGTTTATCGGCCCCGGTACCCTACGAGCAGTACTTC,15,TRBJ2-7,TRBV27,.,.
CASSLGVTEKQHTQYF,TGCGCCAGCAGCTTGGGGGTAACTGAGAAGCAGCATACGCAGTATTTT,16,TRBJ2-3,TRBV5-1,.,.
CASSSRTDRPQHYF,TGTGCCAGCAGCTCCCGTACGGACAGGCCCCAGCACTATTTT,14,TRBJ2-3,TRBV7-9,.,TRBD1
CAWSGRDRGLAGVREQYF,TGTGCCTGGAGCGGCCGGGACAGGGGACTAGCGGGAGTAAGGGAACAGTACTTC,18,TRBJ2-7,TRBV30,few,TRBD2
CSRARTQYF,TGCAGCCGAGCGCGGACCCAGTACTTC,9,TRBJ2-5,TRBV29-1,few,.
CSIPSRLETQYF,TGCAGCATCCCTAGTCGGTTAGAGACCCAGTACTTC,12,TRBJ2-5,TRBV29-1,few,.
CSAADTGGVEETQYF,TGCAGTGCCGCCGACACCGGGGGGGTGGAAGAGACCCAGTACTTC,15,TRBJ2-5,TRBV20-1,.,TRBD2
CASSSSGGRGYEQYF,TGTGCCAGCAGTTCGTCGGGGGGCCGAGGGTACGAGCAGTACTTC,15,TRBJ2-7,TRBV25-1,many,.
CSVGGTSGYEQYF,TGCAGCGTTGGGGGGACCTCTGGCTACGAGCAGTACTTC,13,TRBJ2-7,TRBV29-1,.,.
CSVQNTEAFF,TGCAGTGTGCAGAACACTGAAGCTTTCTTT,10,TRBJ1-1,TRBV29-1,many,.
CASSLGRTGGSYGDTF,TGTGCCAGCAGTCTTGGAAGGACAGGGGGCTCCTATGGCGACACCTTC,16,TRBJ1-2,TRBV12-3/TRBV12-4,.,TRBD1
CSARRLAGGYNEQFF,TGCAGTGCTAGGCGTTTAGCGGGAGGCTACAATGAGCAGTTCTTC,15,TRBJ2-1,TRBV20-1,.,TRBD2
CASRLLAGGPKSYEQYF,TGTGCCAGCCGCTTACTAGCGGGAGGGCCAAAATCCTACGAGCAGTACTTC,17,TRBJ2-7,TRBV28,.,TRBD2
CASTERVGTQYF,TGTGCCAGCACCGAACGGGTCGGAACGCAGTATTTT,12,TRBJ2-3,TRBV7-6,.,.
CASSQVGVYNSPLHF,TGTGCCAGCAGCCAAGTTGGAGTTTATAATTCACCCCTCCACTTT,15,TRBJ1-6,TRBV4-2,.,.
CASSPWDTEKLFF,TGTGCCAGCAGCCCATGGGACACTGAAAAACTGTTTTTT,13,TRBJ1-4,TRBV5-8,once,.